This T cell receptor (beta chain) was sequenced during a study of regulatory T cells in long-lasting Graves disease. The time point denotes: newly diagnosed GD, antithyroid drugs for less than 3 months. The TCR library was prepared using RNA isolated from PBMCs. Study results and limitations: There was favoring of TRBV28, TRBJ1-2 and TRBJ2-5 in persistent disease.

Many counts were recorded for this clonotype. Its matching antigen is unknown. Researchers made TCR beta libraries by using iRepertoire HTBI primers and running Arm-PCR on CDR3 regions. TCRdb redid the calling of the multiplex PCR reads with MiXCR, one entry per CDR3 protein. Of roughly 400,000 distinct CDR3 sequences listed, about 15% are singletons. Per the germline V gene, CDR1 is MDHEN and CDR2 is SYDVKM. V dropped 2 bases and J dropped 9 bases, with 20 bases sitting between them. The CDR3 is made up of 16 amino acids. This sample was shared with a second study, whose subject was T cells in Graves' hyperthyroidism and ophthalmopathy.

Sequencing was performed on peripheral blood mononuclear cells (PBMCs), taken at new diagnosis, from a patient treated with antithyroid drugs. The clonotype was recovered from a woman between 40 and 50 years old with Graves disease. This rearrangement joins TRBV28 to TRBJ2-1; weak D call: TRBD1 (6 bases). This chain's CDR3 is CASSLGRGRGFGEQFF. In nucleotides, the CDR3 is TGTGCCAGCAGTTTAGGCCGGGGCAGGGGATTCGGTGAGCAGTTCTTC.